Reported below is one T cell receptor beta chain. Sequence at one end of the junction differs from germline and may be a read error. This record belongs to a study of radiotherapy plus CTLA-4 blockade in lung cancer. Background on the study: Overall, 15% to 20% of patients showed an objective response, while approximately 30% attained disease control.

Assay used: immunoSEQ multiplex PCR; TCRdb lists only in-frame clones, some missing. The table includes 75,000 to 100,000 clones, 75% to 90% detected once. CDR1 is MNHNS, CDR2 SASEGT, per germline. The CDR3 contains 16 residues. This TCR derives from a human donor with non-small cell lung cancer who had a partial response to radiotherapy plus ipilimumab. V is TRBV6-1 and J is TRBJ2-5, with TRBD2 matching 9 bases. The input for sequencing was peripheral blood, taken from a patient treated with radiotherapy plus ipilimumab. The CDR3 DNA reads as TGTGCCAGCAGCGAAGACGGCGGGAGGGCCGGAGAGACCCAGTACTTC. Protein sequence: CASSEDGGRAGETQYF.